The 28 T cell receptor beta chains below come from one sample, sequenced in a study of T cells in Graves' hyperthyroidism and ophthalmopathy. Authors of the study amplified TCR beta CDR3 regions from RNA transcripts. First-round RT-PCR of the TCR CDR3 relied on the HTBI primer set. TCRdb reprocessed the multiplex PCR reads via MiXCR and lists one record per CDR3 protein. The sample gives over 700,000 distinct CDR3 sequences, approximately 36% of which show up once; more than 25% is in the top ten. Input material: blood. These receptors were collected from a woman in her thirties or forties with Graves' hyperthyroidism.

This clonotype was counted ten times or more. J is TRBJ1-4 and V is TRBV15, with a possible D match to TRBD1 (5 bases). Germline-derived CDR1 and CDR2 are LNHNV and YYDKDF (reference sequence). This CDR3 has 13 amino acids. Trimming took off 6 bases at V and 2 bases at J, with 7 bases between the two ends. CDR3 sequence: CATSPGTNEKLFF. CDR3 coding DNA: TGTGCCACCAGTCCAGGGACTAATGAAAAACTGTTTTTT. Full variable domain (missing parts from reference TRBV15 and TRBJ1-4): DAMVIQNPRYQVTQFGKPVTLSCSQTLNHNVMYWYQQKSSQAPKLLFHYYDKDFNNEADTPDNFQSRRPNTSFCFLDIRSPGLGDTAMYLCATSPGTNEKLFFGSGTQLSVL.

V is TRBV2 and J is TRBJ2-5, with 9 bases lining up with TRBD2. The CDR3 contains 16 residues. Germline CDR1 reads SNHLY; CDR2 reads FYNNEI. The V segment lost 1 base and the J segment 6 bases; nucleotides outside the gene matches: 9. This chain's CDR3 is CASSEGSGRPGKTQYF. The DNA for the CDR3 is TGTGCCAGCAGTGAAGGAAGCGGGAGGCCGGGGAAGACCCAGTACTTC.

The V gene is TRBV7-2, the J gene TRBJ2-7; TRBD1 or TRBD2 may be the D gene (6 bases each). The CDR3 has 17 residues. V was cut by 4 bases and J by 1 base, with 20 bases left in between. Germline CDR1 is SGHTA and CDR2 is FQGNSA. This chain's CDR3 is CASSWTDLGGLSYEQYF. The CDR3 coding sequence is TGTGCCAGCAGCTGGACAGACTTAGGGGGGTTGTCCTACGAGCAGTACTTC.

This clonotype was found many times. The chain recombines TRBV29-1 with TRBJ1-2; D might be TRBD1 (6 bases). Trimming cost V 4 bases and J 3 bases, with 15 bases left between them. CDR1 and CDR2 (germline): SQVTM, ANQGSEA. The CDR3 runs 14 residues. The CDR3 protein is CSVGSLDSYYGYTF. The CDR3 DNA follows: TGCAGCGTTGGGTCCCTGGACAGTTACTATGGCTACACCTTC.

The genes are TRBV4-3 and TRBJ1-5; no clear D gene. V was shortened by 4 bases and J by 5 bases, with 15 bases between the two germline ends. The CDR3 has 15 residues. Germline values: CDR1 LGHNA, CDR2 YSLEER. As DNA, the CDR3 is TGCGCCAGCAGCCGAAAAAATGTCGGGCATCAGCCCCAGCATTTT. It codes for CASSRKNVGHQPQHF.

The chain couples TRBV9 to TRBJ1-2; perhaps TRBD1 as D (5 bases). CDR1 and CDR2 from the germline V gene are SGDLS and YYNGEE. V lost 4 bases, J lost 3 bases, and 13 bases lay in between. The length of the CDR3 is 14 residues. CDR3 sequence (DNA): TGTGCCAGCAGCCAAGACGGCAGGGACTATGGCTACACCTTC. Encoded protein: CASSQDGRDYGYTF.

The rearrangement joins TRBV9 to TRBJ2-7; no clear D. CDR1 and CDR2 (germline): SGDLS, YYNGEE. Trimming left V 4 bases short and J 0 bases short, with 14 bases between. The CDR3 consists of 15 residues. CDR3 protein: CASSPSDGASYEQYF. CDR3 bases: TGTGCCAGCAGCCCCTCGGACGGAGCCTCCTACGAGCAGTACTTC.

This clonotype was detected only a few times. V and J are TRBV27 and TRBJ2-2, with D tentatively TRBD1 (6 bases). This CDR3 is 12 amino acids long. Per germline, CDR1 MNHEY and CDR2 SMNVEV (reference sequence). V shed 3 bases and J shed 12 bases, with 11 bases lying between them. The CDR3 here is CASSLGRGQLFF. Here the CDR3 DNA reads TGTGCCAGCAGTTTGGGCAGGGGTCAGCTGTTTTTT.

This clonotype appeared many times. The CDR3 loop is CASSPGGSANYGYTF. DNA of the CDR3: TGTGCCAGTAGTCCCGGAGGTTCAGCTAACTATGGCTACACCTTC. This chain uses TRBV19 with TRBJ1-2; D gene ambiguous. The CDR3 spans 15 residues. CDR1 and CDR2 from the germline V gene are LNHDA and SQIVND (reference sequence). With 5 bases removed from V and 0 bases from J, the gap between germline ends came to 13 bases.

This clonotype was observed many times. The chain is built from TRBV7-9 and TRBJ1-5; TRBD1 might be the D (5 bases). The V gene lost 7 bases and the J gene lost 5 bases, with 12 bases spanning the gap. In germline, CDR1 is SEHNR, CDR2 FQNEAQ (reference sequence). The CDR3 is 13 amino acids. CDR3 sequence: CASTVQGDQPQHF. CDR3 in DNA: TGTGCCAGCACCGTTCAGGGAGATCAGCCCCAGCATTTT.

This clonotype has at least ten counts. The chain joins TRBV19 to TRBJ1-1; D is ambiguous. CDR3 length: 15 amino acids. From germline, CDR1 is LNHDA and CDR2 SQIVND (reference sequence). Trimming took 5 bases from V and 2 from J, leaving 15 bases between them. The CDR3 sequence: CASSESGRVNTEAFF. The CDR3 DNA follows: TGTGCCAGTAGTGAATCTGGGCGGGTAAACACTGAAGCTTTCTTT.

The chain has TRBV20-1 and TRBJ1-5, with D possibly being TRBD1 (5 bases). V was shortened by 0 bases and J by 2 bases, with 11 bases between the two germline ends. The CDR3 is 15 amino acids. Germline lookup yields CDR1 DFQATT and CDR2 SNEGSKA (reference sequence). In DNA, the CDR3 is TGCAGTGCTAGAGATAGCGGGGCCGGCAATCAGCCCCAGCATTTT. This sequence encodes CSARDSGAGNQPQHF.

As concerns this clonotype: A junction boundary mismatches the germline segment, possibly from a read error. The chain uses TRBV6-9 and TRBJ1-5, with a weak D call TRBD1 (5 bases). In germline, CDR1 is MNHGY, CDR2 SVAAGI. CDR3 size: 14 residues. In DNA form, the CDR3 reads TGCTGTCGGGGGGAGAGGAAGGGCAATCAGCCCCAGCATTTT. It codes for CCRGERKGNQPQHF.

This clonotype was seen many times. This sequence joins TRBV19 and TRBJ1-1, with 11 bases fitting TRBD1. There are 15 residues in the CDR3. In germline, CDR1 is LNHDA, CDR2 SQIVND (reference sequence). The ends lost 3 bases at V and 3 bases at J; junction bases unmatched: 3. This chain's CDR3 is CASSIGQGAHTEAFF. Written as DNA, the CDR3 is TGTGCCAGTAGTATCGGACAGGGGGCTCACACTGAAGCTTTCTTT.

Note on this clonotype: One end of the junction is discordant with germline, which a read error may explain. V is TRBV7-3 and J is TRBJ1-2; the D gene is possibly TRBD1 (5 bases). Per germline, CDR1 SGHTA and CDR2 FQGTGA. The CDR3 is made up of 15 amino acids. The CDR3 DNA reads TGCGCCAGCAGCCAAGATCTGGGGCAGGCCGGGGGCTACACCTTC. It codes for CASSQDLGQAGGYTF.

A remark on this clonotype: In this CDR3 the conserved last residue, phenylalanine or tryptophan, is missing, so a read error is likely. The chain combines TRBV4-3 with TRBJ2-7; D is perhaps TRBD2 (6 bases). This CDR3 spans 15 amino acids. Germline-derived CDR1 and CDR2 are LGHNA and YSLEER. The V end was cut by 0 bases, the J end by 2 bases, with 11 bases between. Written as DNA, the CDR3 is TGCGCCAGCAGCCAAGACTTGGGGACTCCCTACGAGCAGTACCTC. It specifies CASSQDLGTPYEQYL.

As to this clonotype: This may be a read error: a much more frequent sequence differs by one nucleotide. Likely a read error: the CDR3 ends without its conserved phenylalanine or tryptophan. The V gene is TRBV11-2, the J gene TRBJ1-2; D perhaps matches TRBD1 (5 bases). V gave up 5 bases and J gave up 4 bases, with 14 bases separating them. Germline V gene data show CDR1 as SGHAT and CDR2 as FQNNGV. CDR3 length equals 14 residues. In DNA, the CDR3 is TGTGCCAGCAGCCCCACCGGGACCGTCTATGGCTACACCCTC. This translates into CASSPTGTVYGYTL.

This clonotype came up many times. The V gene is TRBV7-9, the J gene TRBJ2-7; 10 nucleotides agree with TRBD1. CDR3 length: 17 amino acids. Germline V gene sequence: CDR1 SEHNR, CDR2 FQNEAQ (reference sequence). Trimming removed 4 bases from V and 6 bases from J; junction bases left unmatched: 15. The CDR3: CASSSAIRDRGVFEQYF. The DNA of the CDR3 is TGTGCCAGCAGCTCGGCCATCCGGGACAGGGGAGTTTTCGAGCAGTACTTC.

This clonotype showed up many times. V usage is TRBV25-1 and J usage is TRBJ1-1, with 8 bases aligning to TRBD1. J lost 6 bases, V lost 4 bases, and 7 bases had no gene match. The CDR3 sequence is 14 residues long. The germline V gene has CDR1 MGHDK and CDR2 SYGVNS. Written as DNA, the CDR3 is TGTGCCAGCAGTGGAGCGACAGGGGAAGCTGAAGCTTTCTTT. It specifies CASSGATGEAEAFF.

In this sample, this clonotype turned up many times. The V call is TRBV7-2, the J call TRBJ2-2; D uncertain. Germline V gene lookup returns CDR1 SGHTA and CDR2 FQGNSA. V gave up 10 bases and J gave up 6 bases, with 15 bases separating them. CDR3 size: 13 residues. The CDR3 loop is CATYSEWPGELFF. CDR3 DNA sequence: TGTGCCACCTACTCCGAGTGGCCCGGGGAGCTGTTTTTT. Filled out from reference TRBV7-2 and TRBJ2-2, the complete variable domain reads GAGVSQSPSNKVTEKGKDVELRCDPISGHTALYWYRQSLGQGLEFLIYFQGNSAPDKSGLPSDRFSAERTGGSVSTLTIQRTQQEDSAVYLCATYSEWPGELFFGEGSRLTVL.

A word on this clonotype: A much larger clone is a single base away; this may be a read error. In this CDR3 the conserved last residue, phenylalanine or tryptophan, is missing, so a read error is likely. CDR3 sequence reads: CANGANQPQHL. The CDR3 DNA reads TGTGCCAACGGGGCCAATCAGCCCCAGCATCTT. V and J are TRBV6-5 and TRBJ1-5; D may be TRBD1 (5 bases). Trimming removed 10 bases from V and 3 bases from J, with 7 bases in between. The CDR3 totals 11 residues. Per the germline V gene, CDR1 is MNHEY and CDR2 is SVGAGI.

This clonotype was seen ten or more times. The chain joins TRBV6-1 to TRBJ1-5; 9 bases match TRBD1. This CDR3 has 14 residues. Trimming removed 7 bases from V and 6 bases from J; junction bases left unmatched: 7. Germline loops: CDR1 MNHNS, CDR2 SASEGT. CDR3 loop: CASTRDRDGQPQHF. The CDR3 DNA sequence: TGTGCCAGCACCAGGGACAGGGACGGTCAGCCCCAGCATTTT.

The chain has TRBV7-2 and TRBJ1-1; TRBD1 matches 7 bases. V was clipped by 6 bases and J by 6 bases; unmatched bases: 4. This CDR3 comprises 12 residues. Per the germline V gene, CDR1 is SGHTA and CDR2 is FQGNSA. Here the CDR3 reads CASRPTGPEAFF. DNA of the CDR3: TGTGCCAGCAGACCGACAGGGCCTGAAGCTTTCTTT.

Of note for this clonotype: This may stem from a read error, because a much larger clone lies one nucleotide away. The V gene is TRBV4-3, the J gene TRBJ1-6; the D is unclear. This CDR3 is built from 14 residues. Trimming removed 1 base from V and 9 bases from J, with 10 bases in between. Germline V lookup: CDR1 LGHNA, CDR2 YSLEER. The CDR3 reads CASSQGYGSSPLHF. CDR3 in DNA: TGCGCCAGCAGCCAAGGATACGGATCTTCACCCCTCCACTTT.

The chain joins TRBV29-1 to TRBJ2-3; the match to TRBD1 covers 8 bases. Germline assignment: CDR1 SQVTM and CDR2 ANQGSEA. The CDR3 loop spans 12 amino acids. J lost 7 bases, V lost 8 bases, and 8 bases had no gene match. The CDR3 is CSFGQGRNTQYF. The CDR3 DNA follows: TGCAGCTTTGGACAGGGTAGGAATACGCAGTATTTT.

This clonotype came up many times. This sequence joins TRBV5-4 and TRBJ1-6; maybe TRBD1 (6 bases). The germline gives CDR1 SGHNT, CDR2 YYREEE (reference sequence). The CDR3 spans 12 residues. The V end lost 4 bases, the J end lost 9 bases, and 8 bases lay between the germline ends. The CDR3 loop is CASSEDSSPLHF. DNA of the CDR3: TGTGCCAGCAGCGAGGACAGTTCACCCCTCCACTTT.

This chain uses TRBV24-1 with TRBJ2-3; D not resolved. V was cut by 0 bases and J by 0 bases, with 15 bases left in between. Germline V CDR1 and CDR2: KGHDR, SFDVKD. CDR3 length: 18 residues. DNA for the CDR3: TGTGCCACCAGTGATTTGACGACGGCTGAAACGAGCACAGATACGCAGTATTTT. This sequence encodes CATSDLTTAETSTDTQYF.

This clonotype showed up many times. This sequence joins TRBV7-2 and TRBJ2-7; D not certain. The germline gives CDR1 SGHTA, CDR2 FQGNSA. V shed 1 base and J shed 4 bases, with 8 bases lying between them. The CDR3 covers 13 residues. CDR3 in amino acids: CASSLGSVYEQYF. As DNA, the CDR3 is TGTGCCAGCAGCTTAGGATCCGTATACGAGCAGTACTTC.